This TCR beta chain emerged from a study of blood T cell repertoires in COVID-19. Turning to the study itself: From T cells, B-cell-depleted T cells, or PBMCs came the material, which was cDNA or gDNA.

Study members were between about 18 and 89 years old and lived in some 22 US regions. Participants had their cohort set by participant-reported clinical history. A PCR-confirmed or clinician-diagnosed COVID-19 case had contacted exposed participants within 2 weeks of entry. This table comes from immunoSEQ multiplex PCR, and its TCRdb copy is limited to in-frame clones, with some not included. The table shows around 160,000 clones, with roughly 84% occurring only once. V gave up 5 bases and J gave up 1 base; unmatched junction bases: 4. The CDR3 spans 14 residues. Germline V lookup: CDR1 SGDLS, CDR2 YYNGEE.

The chain uses TRBV9 and TRBJ1-1; 8 bases are a match to TRBD1. The TCR originated in a woman in her forties or fifties who had been exposed to COVID-19. The sequenced sample consisted of PBMCs or T cells enriched from blood (not recorded which). CDR3: CASRAGGENTEAFF. The CDR3 DNA is TGTGCCAGCAGGGCAGGGGGCGAGAACACTGAAGCTTTCTTT.